Sequencing of this T cell receptor (beta chain) was carried out in a study of cytomegalovirus exposure and HLA in healthy donors. Whole-study results and caveats: CMV serostatus was the sole immune exposure information available.

This clone was seen only a few times. No antigen is known for it. V was trimmed by 5 bases and J by 9 bases, leaving 24 bases between them. The CDR3 spans 16 residues. Germline CDR1 is SGDLS and CDR2 is YYNGEE. 60 Vbeta and 13 Jbeta primers were used in PCR. The method was immunoSEQ multiplex PCR; TCRdb's version includes in-frame clones alone and lacks a portion of them. The sample contains 110,000 to 150,000 clones, about 75% of which appear only once. The rearrangement uses TRBV9 and TRBJ2-1, with D maybe TRBD1 (7 bases). Sequencing input: PBMCs. The clonotype comes from a man aged 35 to 55 in good health and CMV-seronegative. The CDR3 reads CASSPNLGTQGGEQFF. The CDR3 coding sequence is TGTGCCAGCAGTCCAAACCTTGGTACGCAGGGGGGTGAGCAGTTCTTC.